This T cell receptor beta chain was obtained from a study of synovial regulatory T cells in juvenile arthritis. Germline-derived CDR1 and CDR2 are ENHRY and SYGVKD. This CDR3 is 18 amino acids long. No DNA appears here. The table came from immunoSEQ multiplex PCR; TCRdb's copy has only in-frame clones and leaves some out. This repertoire includes 750 to 800 clones. The synovial samples were synovial fluid, paired with peripheral blood from each active arthritis patient. This clone shows up as medium-sized by frequency. The sequencing input was Treg cells from the synovium. The rearrangement joins TRBV10-3 to TRBJ2-5. The clonotype originates from a donor younger than 30 with juvenile idiopathic arthritis. CDR3: CAISDITGTEYRPETQYF.